This TCR beta chain was documented in a study of cytomegalovirus exposure and HLA in healthy donors. General study results and limits: A later analysis linked a missense DCLRE1C variant to TCR beta V- and J-gene trimming. According to the study, approximately 150 TCR beta chains were cytomegalovirus-associated. Earlier analysis found most TCR beta V segments productive about 90% or about 30% of the time.

Concerning this clone: Its antigen is undetermined.

60 Vbeta and 13 Jbeta primers were used in PCR. Profiling relied on immunoSEQ multiplex PCR, and the TCRdb table lists in-frame clones only, not all of them. The data hold about 94,000 clones, with about three quarters observed a single time. As for the donors, each was a healthy bone marrow donor. The CDR3 runs to 16 residues. Germline V gene lookup returns CDR1 SQVTM and CDR2 ANQGSEA. The ends were cut back, 4 bases at V and 4 bases at J, with 22 bases in the middle. The clonotype was recovered from a man in his forties or fifties in good health and CMV-seropositive. This chain joins TRBV29-1 and TRBJ1-2; D possibly corresponds to TRBD1 (6 bases). Sequencing was performed on PBMCs. The CDR3: CSVGSRERGGLYGYTF. The CDR3 DNA sequence: TGCAGCGTTGGGTCCAGGGAGAGAGGGGGTCTCTATGGCTACACCTTC.